This T cell receptor (beta chain) was identified during a study of lymphopenia after photon versus proton radiotherapy. On this clone itself: Antigen: not known.

The V gene's germline CDR1 is SGHRS and CDR2 YFSETQ. J was trimmed by 5 bases and V by 5 bases; bases with no gene match: 16. The CDR3 covers 17 residues. Study results and limitations: Relative stability marked proton patients; photon patients lost diversity and naive cells. Only patients who died were analyzed for survival; proton advantage is unproven. After the lymphocyte nadir, photon-treated repertoires showed oligoclonal expansion, especially of CD8+ Temra cells.

Assay: immunoSEQ multiplex PCR; the TCRdb copy retains only in-frame clones and omits some. The sample has about 160,000 clones; around nine tenths are singletons. The receptor was derived from a man aged 50 to 60 with gastric cancer. The J gene is TRBJ2-5, the V gene TRBV5-1; 9 bases align to TRBD1. The sequencing used peripheral blood, collected from a patient treated with photon-based radiotherapy. The chain's CDR3 is CASSPGTGNLKLETQYF. CDR3 sequence (DNA): TGCGCCAGCAGTCCCGGGACAGGGAATTTAAAGTTGGAGACCCAGTACTTC.